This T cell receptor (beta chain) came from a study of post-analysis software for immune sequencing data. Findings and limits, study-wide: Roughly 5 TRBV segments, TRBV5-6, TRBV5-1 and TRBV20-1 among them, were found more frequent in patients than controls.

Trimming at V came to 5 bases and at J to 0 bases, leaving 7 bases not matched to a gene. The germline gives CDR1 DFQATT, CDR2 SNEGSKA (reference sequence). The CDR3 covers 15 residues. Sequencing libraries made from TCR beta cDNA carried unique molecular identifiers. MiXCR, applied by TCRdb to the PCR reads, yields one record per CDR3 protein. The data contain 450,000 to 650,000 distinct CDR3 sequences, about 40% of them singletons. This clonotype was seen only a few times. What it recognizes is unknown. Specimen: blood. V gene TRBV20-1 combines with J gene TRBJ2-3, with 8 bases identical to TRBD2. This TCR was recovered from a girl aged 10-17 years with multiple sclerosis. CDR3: CSAELSGKSTDTQYF. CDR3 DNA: TGCAGTGCTGAACTTAGCGGGAAGAGCACAGATACGCAGTATTTT.